This TCR beta chain emerged from a study of blood T cell repertoires in COVID-19. For the study at large: Sites across the United States, Italy and Spain contributed samples from acute and convalescent COVID-19. The analysed material was cDNA or gDNA that came from T cells, B-cell-depleted T cells, or PBMCs.

Original methodology: Reference gene primer amplification in the assay estimated nucleated cell counts. Some clones are missing from TCRdb's copy, which holds only in-frame ones; the method was immunoSEQ multiplex PCR. The V and J calls and the clone size are those of that table, but D and trimming were determined from the DNA. The sample lists about 210,000 clones; around 83% were seen once. V lost 4 bases to trimming and J lost 5 bases; unmatched junction nucleotides: 6. The germline CDR1 and CDR2 sequences are SGDLS and YYNGEE. CDR3 length: 16 residues. The sample taken for sequencing was peripheral blood. The TCR comes from a man aged 50-59 years with active or convalescent COVID-19. V gene TRBV9 combines with J gene TRBJ2-5; 15 bases are a match to TRBD2. The CDR3 is CASSPGLAGGGETQYF. CDR3 in DNA: TGTGCCAGCAGCCCGGGACTAGCGGGGGGCGGGGAGACCCAGTACTTC.